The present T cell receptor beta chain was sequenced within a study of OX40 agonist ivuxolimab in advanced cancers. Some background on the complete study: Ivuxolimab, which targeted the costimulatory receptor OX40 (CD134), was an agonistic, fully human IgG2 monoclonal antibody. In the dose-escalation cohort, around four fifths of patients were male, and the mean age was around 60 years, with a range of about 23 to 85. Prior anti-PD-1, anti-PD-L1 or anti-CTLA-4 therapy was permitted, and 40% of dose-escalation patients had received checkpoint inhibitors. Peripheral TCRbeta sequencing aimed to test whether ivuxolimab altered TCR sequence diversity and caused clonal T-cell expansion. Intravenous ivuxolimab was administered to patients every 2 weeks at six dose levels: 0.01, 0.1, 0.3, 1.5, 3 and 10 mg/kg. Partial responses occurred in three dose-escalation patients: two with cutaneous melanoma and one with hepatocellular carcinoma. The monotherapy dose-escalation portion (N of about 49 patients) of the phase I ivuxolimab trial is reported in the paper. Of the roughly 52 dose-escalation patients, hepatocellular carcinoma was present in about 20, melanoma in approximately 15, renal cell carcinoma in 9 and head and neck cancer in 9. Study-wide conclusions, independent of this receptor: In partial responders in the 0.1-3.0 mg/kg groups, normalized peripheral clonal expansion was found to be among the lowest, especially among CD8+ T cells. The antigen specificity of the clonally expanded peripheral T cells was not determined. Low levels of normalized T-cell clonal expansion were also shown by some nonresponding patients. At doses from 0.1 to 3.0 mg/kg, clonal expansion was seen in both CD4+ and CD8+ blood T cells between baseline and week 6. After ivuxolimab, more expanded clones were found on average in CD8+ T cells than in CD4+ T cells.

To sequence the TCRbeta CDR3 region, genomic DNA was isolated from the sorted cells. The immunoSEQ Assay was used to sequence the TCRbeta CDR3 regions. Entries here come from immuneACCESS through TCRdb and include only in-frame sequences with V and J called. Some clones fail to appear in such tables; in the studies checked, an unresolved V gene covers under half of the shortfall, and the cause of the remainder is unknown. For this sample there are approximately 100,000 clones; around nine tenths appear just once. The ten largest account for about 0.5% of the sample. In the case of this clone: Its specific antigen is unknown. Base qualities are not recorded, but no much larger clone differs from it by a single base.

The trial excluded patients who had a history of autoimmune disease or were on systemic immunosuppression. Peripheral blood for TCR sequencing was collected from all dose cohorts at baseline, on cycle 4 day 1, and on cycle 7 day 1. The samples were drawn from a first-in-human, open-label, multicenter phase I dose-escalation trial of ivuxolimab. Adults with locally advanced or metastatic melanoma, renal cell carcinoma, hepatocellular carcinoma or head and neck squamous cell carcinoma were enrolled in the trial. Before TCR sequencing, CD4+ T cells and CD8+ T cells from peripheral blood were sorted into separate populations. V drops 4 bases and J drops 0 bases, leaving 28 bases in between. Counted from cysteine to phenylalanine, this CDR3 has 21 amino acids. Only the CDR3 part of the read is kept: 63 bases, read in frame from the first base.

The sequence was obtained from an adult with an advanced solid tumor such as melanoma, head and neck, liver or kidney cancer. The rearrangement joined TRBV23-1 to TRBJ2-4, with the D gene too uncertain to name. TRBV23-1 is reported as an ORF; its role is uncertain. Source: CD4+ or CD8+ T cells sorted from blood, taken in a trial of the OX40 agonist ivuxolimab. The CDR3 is CASSLCHHALGEKEAKNIQYF. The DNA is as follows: TGCGCCAGCAGTCTATGCCACCATGCCCTCGGCGAAAAGGAAGCCAAAAACATTCAGTACTTC.